This T cell receptor (beta chain) came from a study of CD8+ T cells in alopecia areata. Looking at the study overall: Tofacitinib was taken orally by treated patients, and the dose was 5 to 10 mg twice daily.

General study findings and limits: On tofacitinib, scalp and blood still held many of the expanded lesional clones.

The sequencing template was cDNA reverse transcribed from extracted RNA. Clones were read by immunoSEQ multiplex PCR, and TCRdb kept only the in-frame ones, dropping some. The sample records some 170,000 clones, 58% being singletons. Germline V CDR1 and CDR2: GTSNPN, SVGIG (reference sequence). This CDR3 is 16 amino acids long. V shed 3 bases, J shed 3 bases, and the junction held 7 bases outside the gene matches. This clone was detected only a few times. Its specificity is unknown. Treatment: oral pan-JAK inhibitor, 5-10 mg twice daily. Sample: CD4+ T cells sorted from blood, taken between weeks 55 and 70, from a patient treated with tofacitinib. The gene calls are TRBV30 and TRBJ2-2, with 10 positions matching TRBD1. The receptor was derived from a human donor with alopecia areata. In DNA, the CDR3 is TGTGCCTGGAGCTCCCCGGGACAGGGGCACACCGGGGAGCTGTTTTTT. Amino acid sequence: CAWSSPGQGHTGELFF.